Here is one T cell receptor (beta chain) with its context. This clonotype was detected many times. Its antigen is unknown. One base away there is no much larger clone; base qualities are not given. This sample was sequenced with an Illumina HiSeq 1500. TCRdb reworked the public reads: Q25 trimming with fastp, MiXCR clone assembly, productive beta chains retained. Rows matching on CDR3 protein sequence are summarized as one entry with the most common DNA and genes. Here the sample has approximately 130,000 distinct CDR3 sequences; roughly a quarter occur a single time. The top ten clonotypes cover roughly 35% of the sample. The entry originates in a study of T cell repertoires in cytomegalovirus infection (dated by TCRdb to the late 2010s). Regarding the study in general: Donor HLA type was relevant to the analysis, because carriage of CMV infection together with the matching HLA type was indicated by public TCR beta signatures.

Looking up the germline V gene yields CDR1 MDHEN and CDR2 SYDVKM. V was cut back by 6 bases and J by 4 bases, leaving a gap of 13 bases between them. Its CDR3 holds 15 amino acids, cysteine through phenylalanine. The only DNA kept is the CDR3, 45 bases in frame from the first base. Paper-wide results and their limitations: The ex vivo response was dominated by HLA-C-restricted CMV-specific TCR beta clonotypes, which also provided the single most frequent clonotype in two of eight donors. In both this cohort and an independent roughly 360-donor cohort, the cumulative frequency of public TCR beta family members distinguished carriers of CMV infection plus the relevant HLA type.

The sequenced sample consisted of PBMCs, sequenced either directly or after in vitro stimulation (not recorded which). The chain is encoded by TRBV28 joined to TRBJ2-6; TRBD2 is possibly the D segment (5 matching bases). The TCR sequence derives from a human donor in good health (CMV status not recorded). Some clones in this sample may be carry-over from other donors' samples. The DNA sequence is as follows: TGTGCCAGCAGCAACGGGATCTCGGGGGCCAACGTCCTGACTTTC. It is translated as CASSNGISGANVLTF.